This TCR beta chain is drawn from a study of CD4 and CD8 cells across lung adenocarcinoma regions. In this sample, this clonotype turned up many times. From the PCR reads, TCRdb called clonotypes with MiXCR, one entry per CDR3 protein. The sample gives around 25,000 distinct CDR3 sequences, 40% to 50% of which show up once; approximately 48% is in the top ten. This CDR3 has 14 amino acids. V was clipped by 5 bases and J by 4 bases; unmatched bases: 6. CDR1 MGHRA and CDR2 YSYEKL come from the germline V gene. The sample consisted of CD8+ T cells from the center of a lung tumor. The clonotype was recovered from a male donor with lung adenocarcinoma. The CD4 and CD8 labels of this study may be unreliable. The rearrangement links TRBV4-1 to TRBJ1-1; TRBD1 agrees at 8 bases. Here the CDR3 DNA reads TGCGCCAGCAGCACCCGGACAGGGCCCACTGAAGCTTTCTTT. Translating it yields CASSTRTGPTEAFF.